This TCR beta chain was sequenced during a study of OX40 agonist ivuxolimab in advanced cancers. Study-wide context: Patients received ivuxolimab, an intravenous treatment, every 2 weeks at 0.01 to 10 mg/kg. Eligibility rules accepted prior anti-PD-1, anti-PD-L1 or anti-CTLA-4 therapy, and 30% to 40% had some.

Using immunoSEQ multiplex PCR, the repertoire was profiled, and TCRdb retains in-frame clones only, with some absent. The sample has approximately 60,000 clones, roughly 86% seen once. The sample in question was CD4+ or CD8+ T cells sorted from blood, obtained in a trial of the OX40 agonist ivuxolimab. This clonotype was sampled from an adult with an advanced solid tumor such as melanoma, head and neck, liver or kidney cancer.

CDR3 DNA: TGTGCCAGCAGCTTGGACAGGATGAACACTGAAGCTTTCTTT. Translated: CASSLDRMNTEAFF. The chain recombines TRBV5-6 with TRBJ1-1, with D maybe TRBD1 (5 bases). The CDR3 sequence is 14 residues long. Germline values: CDR1 SGHDT, CDR2 YYEEEE. V shed 0 bases and J shed 0 bases, with 6 bases lying between them.